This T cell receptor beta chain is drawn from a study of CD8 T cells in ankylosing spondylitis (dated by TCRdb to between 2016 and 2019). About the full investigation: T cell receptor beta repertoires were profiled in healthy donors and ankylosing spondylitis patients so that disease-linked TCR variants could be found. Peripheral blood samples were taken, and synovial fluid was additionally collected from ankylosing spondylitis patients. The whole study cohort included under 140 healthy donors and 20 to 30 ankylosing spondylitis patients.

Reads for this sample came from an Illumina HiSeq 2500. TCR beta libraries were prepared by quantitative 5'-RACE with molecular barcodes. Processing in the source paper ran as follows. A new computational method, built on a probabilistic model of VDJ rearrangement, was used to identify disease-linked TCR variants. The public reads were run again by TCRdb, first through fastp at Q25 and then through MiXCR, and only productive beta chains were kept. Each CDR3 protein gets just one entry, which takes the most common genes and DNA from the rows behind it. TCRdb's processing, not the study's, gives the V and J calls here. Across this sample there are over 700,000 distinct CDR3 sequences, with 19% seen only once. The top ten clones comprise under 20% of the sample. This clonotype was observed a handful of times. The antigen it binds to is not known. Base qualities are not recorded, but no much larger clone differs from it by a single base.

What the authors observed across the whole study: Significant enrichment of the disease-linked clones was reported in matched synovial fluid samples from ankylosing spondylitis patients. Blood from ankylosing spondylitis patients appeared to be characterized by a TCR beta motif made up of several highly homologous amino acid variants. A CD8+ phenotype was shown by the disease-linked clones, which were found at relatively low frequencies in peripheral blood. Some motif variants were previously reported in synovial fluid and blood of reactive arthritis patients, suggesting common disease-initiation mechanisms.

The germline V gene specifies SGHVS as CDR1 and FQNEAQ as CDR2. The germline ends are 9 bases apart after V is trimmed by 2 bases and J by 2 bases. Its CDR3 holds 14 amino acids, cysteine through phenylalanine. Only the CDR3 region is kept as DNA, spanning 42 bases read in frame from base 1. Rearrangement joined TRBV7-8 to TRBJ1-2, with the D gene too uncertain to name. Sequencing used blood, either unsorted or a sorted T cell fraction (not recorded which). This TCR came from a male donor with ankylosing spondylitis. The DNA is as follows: TGTGCCAGCAGCTTATTGGGTGTGAACTATGGCTACACCTTC. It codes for CASSLLGVNYGYTF.